One TCR beta chain is described in this entry. This record comes from a study of beta chain features in type 1 diabetes. cDNA synthesis used the whole RNA isolate, giving expressed TCRB sequences. The assay was immunoSEQ multiplex PCR, and TCRdb's table has in-frame clones only and misses some. The data contain hundreds of thousands of clones, around 15% of them singletons. The V and J ends lost 3 bases and 6 bases respectively, with 12 bases between them. The CDR3 consists of 14 residues. The germline CDR1 and CDR2 sequences are KGHSH and LQKENI. Input material: naive CD4+ T cells from blood. This chain joins TRBV18 and TRBJ1-5; TRBD1 is a possible D gene (6 bases). This clonotype was sampled from a man younger than 35 in good health. As DNA, the CDR3 is TGTGCCAGCTCACCGGTCCAGGGGTCTCAGCCCCAGCATTTT. Residues: CASSPVQGSQPQHF.